This T cell receptor beta chain was sequenced for a study of cytomegalovirus exposure and HLA in healthy donors. The V and J ends lost 1 base and 8 bases respectively, with 5 bases between them. The CDR3 covers 12 residues. Germline lookup yields CDR1 SEHNR and CDR2 FQNEAQ (reference sequence). 60 Vbeta and 13 Jbeta primers were used in PCR. Some clones are missing from TCRdb's copy, which holds only in-frame ones; the method was immunoSEQ multiplex PCR. The sample lists 150,000 or so clones, roughly 77% seen once, with approximately 10% in the top ten. The chain carries TRBV7-9 and TRBJ1-4; D is uncertain. This TCR derives from a man between 18 and 35 years old in good health and CMV-seropositive. The sequenced sample was PBMCs. The CDR3 loop reads CASSLVIEKLFF. The CDR3 coding sequence is TGTGCCAGCAGCTTAGTCATCGAAAAACTGTTTTTT.